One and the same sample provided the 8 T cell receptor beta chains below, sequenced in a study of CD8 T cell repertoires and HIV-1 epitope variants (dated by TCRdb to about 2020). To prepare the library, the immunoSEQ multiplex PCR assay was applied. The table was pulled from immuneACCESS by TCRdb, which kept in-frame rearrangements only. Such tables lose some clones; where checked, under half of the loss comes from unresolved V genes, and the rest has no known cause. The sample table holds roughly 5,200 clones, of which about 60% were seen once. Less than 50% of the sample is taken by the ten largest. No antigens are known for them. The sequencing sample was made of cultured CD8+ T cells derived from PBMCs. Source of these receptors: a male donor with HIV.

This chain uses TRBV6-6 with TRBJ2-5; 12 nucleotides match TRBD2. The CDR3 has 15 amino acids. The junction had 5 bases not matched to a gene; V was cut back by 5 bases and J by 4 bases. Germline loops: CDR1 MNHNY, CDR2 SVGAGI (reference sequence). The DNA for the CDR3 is TGTGCCAGCAGTCCTAGCGGGAGGGCCACAGAGACCCAGTACTTC. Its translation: CASSPSGRATETQYF.

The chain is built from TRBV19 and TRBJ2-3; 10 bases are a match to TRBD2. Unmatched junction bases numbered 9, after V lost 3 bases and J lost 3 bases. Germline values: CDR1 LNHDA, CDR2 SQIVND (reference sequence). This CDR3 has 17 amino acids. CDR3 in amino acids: CASSIGLAGALTDTQYF. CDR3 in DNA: TGTGCCAGTAGTATTGGGCTAGCGGGGGCCCTTACAGATACGCAGTATTTT.

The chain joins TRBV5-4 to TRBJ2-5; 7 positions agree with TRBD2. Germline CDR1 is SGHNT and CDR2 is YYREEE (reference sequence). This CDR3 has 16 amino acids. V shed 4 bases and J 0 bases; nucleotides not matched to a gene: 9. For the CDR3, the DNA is TGTGCCAGCAGCGCGGTTATCGGGGGGAACCAAGAGACCCAGTACTTC. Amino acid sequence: CASSAVIGGNQETQYF.

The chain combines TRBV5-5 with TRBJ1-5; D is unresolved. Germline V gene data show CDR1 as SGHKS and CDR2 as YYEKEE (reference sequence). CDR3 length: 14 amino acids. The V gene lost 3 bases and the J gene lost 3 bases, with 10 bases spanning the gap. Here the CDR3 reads CASSWGVSNQPQHF. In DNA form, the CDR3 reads TGTGCCAGCAGCTGGGGAGTTTCCAATCAGCCCCAGCATTTT.

The CDR3 sequence is CASSLAGHQPQHF. Written as DNA, the CDR3 is TGCGCCAGCAGCTTGGCGGGTCATCAGCCCCAGCATTTT. The rearrangement joins TRBV5-1 to TRBJ1-5; D is unclear. The CDR3 extends over 13 amino acids. V shed 0 bases and J shed 5 bases, with 6 bases lying between them. The germline V gene has CDR1 SGHRS and CDR2 YFSETQ.

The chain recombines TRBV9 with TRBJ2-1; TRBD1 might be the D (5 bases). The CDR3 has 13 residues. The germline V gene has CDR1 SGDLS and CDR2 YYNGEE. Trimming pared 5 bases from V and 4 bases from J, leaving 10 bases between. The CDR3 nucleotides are TGTGCCAGCAGTGCAGGGTCGTACAATGAGCAGTTCTTC. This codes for CASSAGSYNEQFF. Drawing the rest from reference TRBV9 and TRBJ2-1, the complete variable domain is DSGVTQTPKHLITATGQRVTLRCSPRSGDLSVYWYQQSLDQGLQFLIQYYNGEERAKGNILERFSAQQFPDLHSELNLSSLELGDSALYFCASSAGSYNEQFFGPGTRLTVL.

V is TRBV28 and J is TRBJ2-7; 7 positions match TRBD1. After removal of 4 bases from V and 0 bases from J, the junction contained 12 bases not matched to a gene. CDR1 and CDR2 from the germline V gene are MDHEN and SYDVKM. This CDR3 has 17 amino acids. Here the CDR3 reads CASSSPGGRGPSYEQYF. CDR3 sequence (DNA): TGTGCCAGCAGTTCACCAGGGGGTAGAGGACCCTCCTACGAGCAGTACTTC.

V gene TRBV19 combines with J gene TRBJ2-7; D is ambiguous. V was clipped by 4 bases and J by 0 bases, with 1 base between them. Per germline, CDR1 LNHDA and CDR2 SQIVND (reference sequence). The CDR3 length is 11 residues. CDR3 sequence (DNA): TGTGCCAGTAGTAACTCCTACGAGCAGTACTTC. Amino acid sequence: CASSNSYEQYF.